Each of the 11 T cell receptor beta chains below was sequenced from the same sample in a study of shared clonotypes between healthy human individuals. Here immunoSEQ multiplex PCR was the method, and the copy in TCRdb shows in-frame clones only, minus some. Counted here are some 2 million clones, 85% to 95% occurring once; the ten biggest clones make up approximately 0.13%. The sample taken for sequencing was naive CD4+ T cells sorted from blood. The subset: CD45RA+ positively selected. These receptors all stem from a young man in good health.

The CDR3 region has the DNA TGTGCCAGCAGTCTAACGACAGGAGGAGGAGAGACCCAGTACTTC. This sequence encodes CASSLTTGGGETQYF. The gene calls are TRBV4-2 and TRBJ2-5; possible D gene TRBD1, 6 bases. The CDR3 contains 15 residues. With 6 bases removed from V and 4 bases from J, the gap between germline ends came to 18 bases. The germline V gene has CDR1 LGHNA and CDR2 YNFKEQ.

The chain is built from TRBV5-6 and TRBJ1-6; a possible D gene is TRBD1 (5 bases). The V gene's germline CDR1 is SGHDT and CDR2 YYEEEE. Trimming cost V 0 bases and J 8 bases, with 12 bases left between them. The CDR3 spans 15 residues. CDR3: CASSLGPGNYSPLHF. The CDR3 nucleotides read TGTGCCAGCAGCTTGGGCCCAGGGAATTATTCACCCCTCCACTTT.

The V and J genes are TRBV27 and TRBJ1-5; D might be TRBD1 (6 bases). Trimming shortened V by 5 bases and J by 6 bases, and 20 bases separated the two germline ends. Germline values: CDR1 MNHEY, CDR2 SMNVEV (reference sequence). The CDR3 length is 16 residues. In DNA, the CDR3 is TGTGCCAGCAGTCCCCTCCGGGACAAAATACCTCAGCCCCAGCATTTT. Translation gives CASSPLRDKIPQPQHF.

The rearrangement joins TRBV28 to TRBJ1-2; D ambiguous. Deletions cut 5 bases from V and 6 bases from J, with 13 bases between. The CDR3 sequence is 13 residues long. The germline V gene encodes CDR1 MDHEN and CDR2 SYDVKM. As DNA, the CDR3 is TGTGCCAGCAGTCCCACTCTGCCGCATGGCTACACCTTC. Translated: CASSPTLPHGYTF.

V and J are TRBV18 and TRBJ2-1, with a tentative D call TRBD2 (6 bases). Germline CDR1 reads KGHSH; CDR2 reads LQKENI. The V end lost 3 bases, the J end lost 2 bases, and 14 bases lay between the germline ends. The CDR3 length is 16 residues. The CDR3 spells CASSPSGEVPYNEQFF. In nucleotides, the CDR3 is TGTGCCAGCTCACCTTCGGGAGAGGTTCCCTACAATGAGCAGTTCTTC.

This rearrangement joins TRBV9 to TRBJ1-5, with D possibly being TRBD1 (6 bases). Trimming cost V 1 base and J 4 bases, with 12 bases left between them. This CDR3 spans 15 amino acids. From germline, CDR1 is SGDLS and CDR2 YYNGEE. DNA for the CDR3: TGTGCCAGCAGCGTAACAGGGCTACAAAATCAGCCCCAGCATTTT. Protein: CASSVTGLQNQPQHF.

This chain's CDR3 is CASSALKGLHSYEQYF. The CDR3 region has the DNA TGCGCCAGCAGCGCCTTGAAGGGACTCCATTCTTACGAGCAGTACTTC. This chain joins TRBV4-3 and TRBJ2-7, with D possibly matching TRBD2 (6 bases). V lost 5 bases, J lost 4 bases, and 21 bases lay in between. The CDR3 runs 16 residues. The germline gives CDR1 LGHNA, CDR2 YSLEER.

This chain uses TRBV7-9 with TRBJ2-7; 9 bases are shared with TRBD1. The germline V gene has CDR1 SEHNR and CDR2 FQNEAQ (reference sequence). The CDR3 has 17 residues. The trim removed 4 bases at V and 0 bases at J, leaving 10 bases unmatched. In DNA, the CDR3 is TGTGCCAGCAGCTACCGAAGGGACAGGGCTCCCTCCTACGAGCAGTACTTC. Protein sequence: CASSYRRDRAPSYEQYF.

For this clone: With a much larger clone just one base away, this may be a read error. The V call is TRBV28, the J call TRBJ2-7; no reliable D call. Trimming took 2 bases from V and 2 from J, leaving 13 bases between them. From germline, CDR1 is MDHEN and CDR2 SYDVKM. The CDR3 is made up of 15 amino acids. In DNA, the CDR3 is TGTGCCAGCAGTTTAGCCGAAAGGTACGCCTACGAGCAGTACTTC. It is translated as CASSLAERYAYEQYF.

This chain connects TRBV6-5 to TRBJ2-7; 10 nucleotides agree with TRBD1. The junction had 3 bases not matched to a gene; V was cut back by 4 bases and J by 3 bases. Germline assignment: CDR1 MNHEY and CDR2 SVGAGI. This CDR3 contains 14 residues. CDR3 in DNA: TGTGCCAGCAGTTTCGGGACAGGGGACTACGAGCAGTACTTC. It translates to CASSFGTGDYEQYF.

The rearrangement uses TRBV5-4 and TRBJ1-1; D ambiguous. Trimming took off 2 bases at V and 3 bases at J, with 11 bases between the two ends. This CDR3 region has 14 residues. Germline loops: CDR1 SGHNT, CDR2 YYREEE (reference sequence). The CDR3 region is CASSFGRVDTEAFF. In nucleotides, the CDR3 is TGTGCCAGCAGCTTTGGTCGGGTGGACACTGAAGCTTTCTTT.